Each of the 24 T cell receptor beta chains below was sequenced from the same sample in a study of HIV-infected patients and healthy controls. TCRdb reprocessed the 5' RACE reads via MiXCR and lists one record per CDR3 protein. Here the sample spans 70,000 or so distinct CDR3 sequences, less than 20% being singletons. The sample was CD4+ T cells from blood. All receptors derive from a human donor in good health.

This clonotype was detected many times. V usage is TRBV12-3 or TRBV12-4 and J usage is TRBJ1-2; D ambiguous. The CDR3 covers 14 residues. Trimming stripped 5 bases from V and 2 bases from J, with 12 bases between. The CDR3 loop is CASSGTSKNYGYTF. The CDR3 DNA follows: TGTGCCAGCAGTGGAACCAGCAAAAACTATGGCTACACCTTC.

This clonotype was seen at least ten times. This chain links TRBV3-1 with TRBJ2-3; D call uncertain. Trimming removed 1 base at V and 5 bases at J, with 1 base between. CDR3 size: 11 residues. Germline V CDR1 and CDR2: LGHDT, YNNKEL (reference sequence). The CDR3 reads CASSQVDTQYF. The CDR3 nucleotides read TGTGCCAGCAGCCAAGTAGATACGCAGTATTTT.

This clonotype has at least ten counts. This rearrangement joins TRBV6-1 to TRBJ2-3; D call uncertain. Trimming shortened V by 7 bases and J by 0 bases, and 11 bases separated the two germline ends. Germline V gives CDR1 MNHNS, CDR2 SASEGT. CDR3 length: 14 amino acids. In DNA, the CDR3 is TGTGCCAGCAAGCTAACCCAAAGCACAGATACGCAGTATTTT. Its protein is CASKLTQSTDTQYF.

This clonotype was counted ten times or more. This rearrangement joins TRBV7-9 to TRBJ2-5, with D hard to call. The germline V gene encodes CDR1 SEHNR and CDR2 FQNEAQ (reference sequence). The CDR3 extends over 15 amino acids. V lost 3 bases to trimming and J lost 0 bases, with 11 bases between them. The DNA of the CDR3 is TGTGCCAGCAGCTTGCAAAGGACGTACCAAGAGACCCAGTACTTC. Its translation: CASSLQRTYQETQYF.

The chain employs TRBV4-2 and TRBJ1-5; D gene unclear. CDR1 and CDR2 (germline): LGHNA, YNFKEQ. The CDR3 contains 16 residues. V lost 4 bases, J lost 7 bases, and 20 bases lay in between. The DNA of the CDR3 is TGTGCCAGCAGCCCGACCCCTGGGGTTGTGGGACAGCCCCAGCATTTT. Translated: CASSPTPGVVGQPQHF.

The rearrangement links TRBV7-2 to TRBJ1-4, with a possible D match to TRBD1 (5 bases). Germline V gene sequence: CDR1 SGHTA, CDR2 FQGNSA. The CDR3 consists of 15 residues. V was clipped by 5 bases and J by 8 bases, with 18 bases between them. CDR3 bases: TGTGCCAGCAGCCCAAGCTGGGGGTTTGGGGAAAAACTGTTTTTT. This gives the protein CASSPSWGFGEKLFF.

This clonotype was detected only a few times. The V gene is TRBV18, the J gene TRBJ1-4; 7 nucleotides agree with TRBD1. The CDR3 sequence is 15 residues long. Looked up from germline, CDR1 is KGHSH and CDR2 is LQKENI. After removal of 0 bases from V and 5 bases from J, the junction contained 3 bases not matched to a gene. This CDR3 reads CASSPPGTANEKLFF. CDR3 coding DNA: TGTGCCAGCTCACCACCGGGGACAGCGAATGAAAAACTGTTTTTT.

This clonotype was picked up a small number of times. This chain links TRBV5-1 with TRBJ2-3, with D unresolved. Trimming left V 1 base short and J 2 bases short, with 8 bases between. In germline, CDR1 is SGHRS, CDR2 YFSETQ. The CDR3 loop spans 14 amino acids. CDR3 sequence (DNA): TGCGCCAGCAGCTTGAGCCCCTACACAGATACGCAGTATTTT. Its protein product is CASSLSPYTDTQYF.

This clonotype was seen a few times. The genes are TRBV7-2 and TRBJ2-7, with a possible D match to TRBD2 (5 bases). Trimming shortened V by 3 bases and J by 4 bases, and 16 bases separated the two germline ends. Germline V lookup: CDR1 SGHTA, CDR2 FQGNSA. This CDR3 contains 15 residues. CDR3 sequence: CASSFHEGRGYEQYF. CDR3 nucleotide sequence: TGTGCCAGCAGCTTCCATGAGGGCCGCGGGTACGAGCAGTACTTC.

The chain recombines TRBV12-3 or TRBV12-4 with TRBJ1-5; maybe TRBD1 (6 bases). The V and J ends lost 6 bases and 3 bases respectively, with 18 bases between them. The CDR3 runs to 16 residues. The CDR3 sequence: CASSGEAGVFNQPQHF. CDR3 sequence (DNA): TGTGCCAGCAGCGGGGAGGCAGGGGTTTTCAATCAGCCCCAGCATTTT.

This clonotype was counted only a few times. The rearrangement joins TRBV19 to TRBJ2-3; D remains unclear. Trimming shortened V by 3 bases and J by 4 bases, and 11 bases separated the two germline ends. This CDR3 comprises 14 residues. The germline V gene has CDR1 LNHDA and CDR2 SQIVND (reference sequence). The DNA for the CDR3 is TGTGCCAGTAGTATCTCCGATCCACCAGATACGCAGTATTTT. It codes for CASSISDPPDTQYF.

This clonotype was picked up a small number of times. This rearrangement joins TRBV6-2 or TRBV6-3 to TRBJ1-1, with D possibly being TRBD1 (5 bases). Germline CDR1 MNHEY, CDR2 SVGEGT. The V gene lost 7 bases and the J gene lost 2 bases, with 14 bases spanning the gap. The CDR3 extends over 14 amino acids. CDR3 sequence reads: CASNGAGLNTEAFF. The DNA for the CDR3 is TGTGCCAGCAACGGGGCAGGCCTAAACACTGAAGCTTTCTTT.

This clonotype was found a few times. This chain uses TRBV30 with TRBJ2-2; D is undetermined. Germline lookup yields CDR1 GTSNPN and CDR2 SVGIG (reference sequence). Deletions cut 0 bases from V and 6 bases from J, with 11 bases between. The CDR3 has 14 residues. CDR3: CAWSVISLAGELFF. The CDR3 DNA reads as TGTGCCTGGAGTGTAATTAGCTTGGCCGGGGAGCTGTTTTTT. Based on the CDR3 plus reference TRBV30 and TRBJ2-2, the full variable domain is SQTIHQWPATLVQPVGSPLSLECTVEGTSNPNLYWYRQAAGRGLQLLFYSVGIGQISSEVPQNLSASRPQDRQFILSSKKLLLSDSGFYLCAWSVISLAGELFFGEGSRLTVL.

This clonotype was picked up a small number of times. The V gene is TRBV29-1, the J gene TRBJ1-3, with a weak D call TRBD1 (6 bases). V shed 4 bases and J shed 2 bases, with 12 bases lying between them. Germline V gene data show CDR1 as SQVTM and CDR2 as ANQGSEA. CDR3 length: 14 amino acids. The CDR3 DNA reads TGCAGCGTTGTCTACAGGGAGGCTGGAAACACCATATATTTT. It is translated as CSVVYREAGNTIYF.

This clonotype has a single count. The V and J genes are TRBV19 and TRBJ2-3, with a possible D match to TRBD2 (6 bases). CDR3 length equals 16 residues. The germline gives CDR1 LNHDA, CDR2 SQIVND (reference sequence). Trimming cost V 6 bases and J 9 bases, with 25 bases left between them. This CDR3 reads CASSLRGPGDLETQYF. The CDR3 region has the DNA TGTGCCAGTAGCCTCCGGGGCCCGGGAGATTTAGAAACGCAGTATTTT.

This clonotype has just a few counts. The CDR3 DNA is TGTGCCAGCAGCTTTCTTTTGTATGGCTACACCTTC. Translating it yields CASSFLLYGYTF. The chain employs TRBV7-2 and TRBJ1-2; D not certain. Trimming took 3 bases from V and 5 from J, leaving 7 bases between them. The germline CDR1 and CDR2 sequences are SGHTA and FQGNSA. The CDR3 sequence is 12 residues long.

This clonotype appeared a few times. V usage is TRBV7-2 and J usage is TRBJ1-5; D remains ambiguous. There are 15 residues in the CDR3. V was cut by 2 bases and J by 0 bases, with 8 bases left in between. CDR1 is SGHTA and CDR2 is FQGNSA in the germline V gene. The CDR3: CASSLSPTSNQPQHF. CDR3 nucleotide sequence: TGTGCCAGCAGCTTAAGCCCGACTAGCAATCAGCCCCAGCATTTT.

The CDR3 reads CASSQRDRANTEAFF. CDR3 bases: TGTGCCAGCAGCCAGAGGGACAGGGCCAACACTGAAGCTTTCTTT. The V gene is TRBV7-9, the J gene TRBJ1-1, with 9 bases identical to TRBD1. The germline V gene has CDR1 SEHNR and CDR2 FQNEAQ (reference sequence). CDR3 length: 15 residues. V was pared by 5 bases and J by 2 bases, with 6 bases of the junction left unmatched.

This clonotype was detected ten times or more. The CDR3 here is CASTRGENTEAFF. DNA for the CDR3: TGTGCCAGCACCAGGGGGGAGAACACTGAAGCTTTCTTT. The gene calls are TRBV2 and TRBJ1-1; 7 bases are a match to TRBD1. This CDR3 contains 13 residues. After removal of 7 bases from V and 1 base from J, the junction contained 3 bases not matched to a gene. The germline V gene has CDR1 SNHLY and CDR2 FYNNEI.

The rearrangement links TRBV18 to TRBJ2-7; 7 bases map to TRBD1. The V and J ends lost 5 bases and 0 bases, in that order; junction bases with no gene match: 4. The CDR3 runs to 14 residues. The germline CDR1 and CDR2 sequences are KGHSH and LQKENI. The CDR3 loop is CASSSGTDSYEQYF. The CDR3 nucleotides are TGTGCCAGCTCATCTGGGACAGACTCCTACGAGCAGTACTTC.

The CDR3 DNA sequence: TGTGCCAGCAGCCCCGCGACGGCACTAAAGTTCTTC. Translating it yields CASSPATALKFF. The chain carries TRBV14 and TRBJ2-1; the D is unclear. CDR1 and CDR2 from the germline V gene are SGHDN and FVKESK. V shed 4 bases and J shed 14 bases, with 15 bases lying between them. The CDR3 is 12 residues long.

This clonotype was seen ten or more times. V is TRBV15 and J is TRBJ2-1; the D is unclear. Deletions cut 5 bases from V and 10 bases from J, with 12 bases between. This CDR3 has 12 residues. CDR1 and CDR2 (germline): LNHNV, YYDKDF (reference sequence). The CDR3 is CATSSRSSEQFF. The DNA of the CDR3 is TGTGCCACCAGCTCTCGCTCGTCAGAGCAGTTCTTC.

V is TRBV15 and J is TRBJ2-7, with D possibly being TRBD2 (6 bases). This CDR3 has 12 residues. Germline CDR1 reads LNHNV; CDR2 reads YYDKDF (reference sequence). V was shortened by 4 bases and J by 7 bases, with 11 bases between the two germline ends. The CDR3 DNA is TGTGCCACCAGCACGGGGGACTCAGAGCAGTACTTC. It specifies CATSTGDSEQYF.

This clonotype was recorded a few times. The J gene is TRBJ2-7, the V gene TRBV6-2 or TRBV6-3; 10 bases map to TRBD1. Trimming removed 5 bases from V and 10 bases from J; junction bases left unmatched: 8. The CDR3 totals 13 residues. CDR1 and CDR2 from the germline V gene are MNHEY and SVGEGT. The CDR3 is CASSRQGALVQYF. The CDR3 DNA reads TGTGCCAGCAGTCGACAGGGGGCTTTAGTCCAGTACTTC.